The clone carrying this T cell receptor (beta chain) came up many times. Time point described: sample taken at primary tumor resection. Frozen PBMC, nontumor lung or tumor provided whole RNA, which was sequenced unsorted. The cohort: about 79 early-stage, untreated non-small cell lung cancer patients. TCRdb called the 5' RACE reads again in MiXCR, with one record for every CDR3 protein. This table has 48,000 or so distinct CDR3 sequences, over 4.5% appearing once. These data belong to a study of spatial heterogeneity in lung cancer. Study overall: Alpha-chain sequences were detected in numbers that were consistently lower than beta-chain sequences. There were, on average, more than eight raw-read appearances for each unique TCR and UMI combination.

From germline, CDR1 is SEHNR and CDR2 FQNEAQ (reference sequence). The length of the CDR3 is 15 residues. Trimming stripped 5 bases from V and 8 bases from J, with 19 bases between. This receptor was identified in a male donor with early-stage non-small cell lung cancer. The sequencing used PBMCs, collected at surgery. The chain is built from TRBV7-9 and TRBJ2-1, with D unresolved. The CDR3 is CASSPLGARIDEQFF. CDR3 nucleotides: TGTGCCAGCAGCCCTCTCGGTGCGAGGATCGATGAGCAGTTCTTC.